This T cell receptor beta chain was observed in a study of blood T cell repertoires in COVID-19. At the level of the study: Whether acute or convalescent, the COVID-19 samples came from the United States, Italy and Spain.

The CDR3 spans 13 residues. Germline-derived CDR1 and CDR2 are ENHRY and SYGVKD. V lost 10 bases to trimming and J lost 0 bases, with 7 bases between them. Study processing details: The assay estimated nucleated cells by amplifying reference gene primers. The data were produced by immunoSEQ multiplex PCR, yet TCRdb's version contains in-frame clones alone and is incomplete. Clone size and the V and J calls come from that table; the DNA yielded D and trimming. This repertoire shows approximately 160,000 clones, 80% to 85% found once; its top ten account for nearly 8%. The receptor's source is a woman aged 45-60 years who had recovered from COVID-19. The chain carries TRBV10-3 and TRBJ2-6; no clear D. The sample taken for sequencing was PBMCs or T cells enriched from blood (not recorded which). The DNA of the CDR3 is TGTGCCACCCTGAGCTCTGGGGCCAACGTCCTGACTTTC. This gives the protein CATLSSGANVLTF.